Listed below are T cell receptor beta chains from one sample, sequenced in a study of cytomegalovirus exposure and HLA in healthy donors. The assay was immunoSEQ multiplex PCR, and TCRdb's table has in-frame clones only and misses some. The repertoire holds roughly 160,000 clones, with about 83% as singletons. Sequencing was done on a sample of PBMCs. The receptors stem from a woman in her thirties in good health and CMV-seronegative. The CDR3 runs from the conserved cysteine through the conserved F or W. The D gene is left open where the match is weak. Rows give clone size only sometimes, using once, few, many, or a class for an expanded clone.

v_call,d_call,clone_size,j_call,cdr3_aa,cdr3_nt
TRBV7-9,-,-,TRBJ2-1,CASSPSGEQFF,TGTGCCAGCAGCCCAAGCGGTGAGCAGTTCTTC
TRBV6-5,-,once,TRBJ2-1,CASSYVGGGRGNEQFF,TGTGCCAGCAGTTACGTGGGCGGGGGCAGGGGAAATGAGCAGTTCTTC
TRBV7-8,-,-,TRBJ1-4,CASSLAEGLGNEKLFF,TGTGCCAGCAGCTTAGCGGAGGGGCTCGGTAATGAAAAACTGTTTTTT
TRBV6-1,-,-,TRBJ2-1,CASSELVRSYNEQFF,TGTGCCAGCAGTGAACTAGTCCGCTCCTACAATGAGCAGTTCTTC
TRBV5-4,TRBD1,-,TRBJ2-4,CASSLGGQIAKNIQYF,TGTGCCAGCAGCTTGGGGGGACAGATAGCCAAAAACATTCAGTACTTC
TRBV7-9,TRBD1,once,TRBJ2-7,CASSHLRTGGWEQYF,TGTGCCAGCAGCCATCTTCGGACAGGTGGCTGGGAGCAGTACTTC
TRBV6-1,-,-,TRBJ1-6,CASTDSSSYNSPLHF,TGTGCCAGCACTGACTCCAGCTCCTATAATTCACCCCTCCACTTT
TRBV5-1,-,-,TRBJ1-1,CASSLGPGNTEAFF,TGCGCCAGCAGCTTGGGTCCGGGGAACACTGAAGCTTTCTTT
TRBV7-8,TRBD1,-,TRBJ1-5,CASRPDREGQPQHF,TGTGCCAGCAGACCGGACAGGGAAGGTCAGCCCCAGCATTTT
TRBV7-6,-,-,TRBJ2-1,CASSLGGSGTYNEQFF,TGTGCCAGCAGCTTAGGTGGTAGCGGAACCTACAATGAGCAGTTCTTC
TRBV5-1,TRBD1,-,TRBJ2-2,CASSPWDRGSAGELFF,TGCGCCAGCAGCCCCTGGGACAGGGGATCGGCCGGGGAGCTGTTTTTT
TRBV30,-,-,TRBJ2-1,CAWTGERNEQFF,TGTGCCTGGACAGGGGAGAGAAATGAGCAGTTCTTC
TRBV29-1,-,-,TRBJ2-3,CSVGARGTLSTDTQYF,TGCAGCGTTGGGGCTAGGGGAACGTTAAGCACAGATACGCAGTATTTT
TRBV14,TRBD1,-,TRBJ2-6,CASSQGQGTGANVLTF,TGTGCCAGCAGCCAAGGACAGGGGACTGGGGCCAACGTCCTGACTTTC
TRBV30,-,-,TRBJ1-2,CAWREPGTNYGYTF,TGTGCCTGGAGAGAGCCAGGTACTAACTATGGCTACACCTTC
TRBV19,TRBD1,-,TRBJ2-4,CASSTPGQALAKNIQYF,TGTGCCAGTAGTACACCGGGACAGGCTCTAGCCAAAAACATTCAGTACTTC
TRBV5-1,TRBD2,-,TRBJ2-7,CASSAGTSGRLYEQYF,TGCGCCAGCAGCGCCGGGACTAGCGGGAGGCTCTACGAGCAGTACTTC
TRBV6-1,-,-,TRBJ2-3,CASSVAGQGGTRADTQYF,TGTGCCAGCAGTGTTGCTGGGCAGGGGGGCACAAGGGCAGATACGCAGTATTTT
TRBV9,-,-,TRBJ2-2,CASSVEGWGTGELFF,TGTGCCAGCAGCGTAGAGGGGTGGGGAACCGGGGAGCTGTTTTTT
TRBV19,-,once,TRBJ1-1,CASSIVTSASEAFF,TGTGCCAGTAGTATTGTCACGTCCGCTAGTGAAGCTTTCTTT
TRBV7-2,-,-,TRBJ2-2,CASSLRQGTGELFF,TGTGCCAGCAGCTTACGTCAGGGCACCGGGGAGCTGTTTTTT
TRBV13,-,-,TRBJ2-6,CASSAGLSSGANVLTF,TGTGCCAGCAGCGCCGGACTGAGCTCTGGGGCCAACGTCCTGACTTTC
TRBV5-4,-,-,TRBJ1-2,CASSATSGFRGYTF,TGTGCCAGCAGCGCCACATCGGGGTTTCGAGGCTACACTTTC
TRBV5-4,-,-,TRBJ2-7,CASSSVSSYEQYF,TGTGCCAGCAGCTCAGTTTCGTCCTACGAGCAGTACTTC
TRBV11-2,TRBD1,once,TRBJ2-7,CASSGPGTGVYEQYF,TGTGCCAGCAGCGGACCCGGGACAGGAGTCTACGAGCAGTACTTC
TRBV5-1,-,-,TRBJ1-2,CASSYGQRSPYTF,TGCGCCAGCAGCTATGGACAGCGGTCCCCCTACACCTTC
TRBV6-5,-,-,TRBJ1-6,CASSPDHNSPLHF,TGTGCCAGCAGTCCAGATCATAATTCACCCCTCCACTTT
TRBV7-8,TRBD2,-,TRBJ2-4,CASTFGRAGGKNIQYF,TGTGCCAGCACCTTTGGGCGAGCGGGGGGGAAAAACATTCAGTACTTC
TRBV20-1,-,-,TRBJ2-5,CSARDQAQYF,TGCAGTGCTAGAGATCAGGCCCAGTACTTC
TRBV9,TRBD1,-,TRBJ2-1,CASSSRDRGIREQFF,TGTGCCAGCAGTTCCCGGGACAGGGGGATAAGAGAGCAGTTCTTC
TRBV2,TRBD1,-,TRBJ2-1,CASSEMPWDRGSYNEQFF,TGTGCCAGCAGTGAAATGCCTTGGGACAGGGGATCCTACAATGAGCAGTTCTTC
TRBV5-6,TRBD1,-,TRBJ2-5,CASSQGTEETQYF,TGTGCCAGCAGCCAAGGGACAGAAGAGACCCAGTACTTC